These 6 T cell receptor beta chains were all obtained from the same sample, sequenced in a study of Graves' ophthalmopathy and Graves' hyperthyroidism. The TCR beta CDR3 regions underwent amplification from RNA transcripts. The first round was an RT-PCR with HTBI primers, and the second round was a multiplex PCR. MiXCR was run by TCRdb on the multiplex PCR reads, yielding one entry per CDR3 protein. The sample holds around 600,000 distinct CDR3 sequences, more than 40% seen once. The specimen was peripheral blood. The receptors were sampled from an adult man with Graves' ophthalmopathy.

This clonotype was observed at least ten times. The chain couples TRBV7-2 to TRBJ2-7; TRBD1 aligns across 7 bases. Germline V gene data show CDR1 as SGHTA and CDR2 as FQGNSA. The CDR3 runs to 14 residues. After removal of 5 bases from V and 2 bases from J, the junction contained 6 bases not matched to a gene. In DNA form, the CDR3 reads TGTGCCAGCAGCCACCGACAGGGCACCTACGAGCAGTACTTC. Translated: CASSHRQGTYEQYF. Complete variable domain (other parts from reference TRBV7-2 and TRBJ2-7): GAGVSQSPSNKVTEKGKDVELRCDPISGHTALYWYRQSLGQGLEFLIYFQGNSAPDKSGLPSDRFSAERTGGSVSTLTIQRTQQEDSAVYLCASSHRQGTYEQYFGPGTRLTVT.

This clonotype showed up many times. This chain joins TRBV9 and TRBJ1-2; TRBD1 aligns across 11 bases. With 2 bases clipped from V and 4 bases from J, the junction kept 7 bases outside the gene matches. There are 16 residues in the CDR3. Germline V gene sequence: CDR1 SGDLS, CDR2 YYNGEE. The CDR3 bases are TGTGCCAGCAGCGTTCTAGGGACAGGGGGGAGCTATGGCTACACCTTC. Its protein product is CASSVLGTGGSYGYTF.

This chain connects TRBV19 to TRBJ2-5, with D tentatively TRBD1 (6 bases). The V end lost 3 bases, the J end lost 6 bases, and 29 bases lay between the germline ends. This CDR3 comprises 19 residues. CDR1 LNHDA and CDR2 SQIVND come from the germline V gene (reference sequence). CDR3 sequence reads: CASSMGQRAALGLQKTQYF. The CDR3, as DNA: TGTGCCAGTAGTATGGGACAAAGGGCAGCCCTGGGCCTCCAGAAGACCCAGTACTTC.

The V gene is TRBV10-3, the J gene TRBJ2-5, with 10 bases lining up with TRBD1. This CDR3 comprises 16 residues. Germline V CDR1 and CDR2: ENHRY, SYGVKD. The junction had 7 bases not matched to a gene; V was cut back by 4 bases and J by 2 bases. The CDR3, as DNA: TGTGCCATCAGTGCCCCGACAGGGGGCGGACAAGAGACCCAGTACTTC. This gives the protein CAISAPTGGGQETQYF.

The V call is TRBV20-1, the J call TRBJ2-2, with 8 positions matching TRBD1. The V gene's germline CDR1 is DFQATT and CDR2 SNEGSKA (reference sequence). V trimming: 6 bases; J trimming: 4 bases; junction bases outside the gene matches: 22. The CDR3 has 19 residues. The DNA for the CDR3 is TGCAGTGCATCGCCTCGTTACAGGGGGAGAATCGAGAGCACCGGGGAGCTGTTTTTT. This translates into CSASPRYRGRIESTGELFF.

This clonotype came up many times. As DNA, the CDR3 is TGCAGTGCTACATATGGGCCTGCCACTAATGAAAAACTGTTTTTT. Its protein product is CSATYGPATNEKLFF. This sequence joins TRBV20-1 and TRBJ1-4; no clear D. Germline lookup yields CDR1 DFQATT and CDR2 SNEGSKA (reference sequence). This CDR3 contains 15 residues. Deletions cut 4 bases from V and 2 bases from J, with 14 bases between.